This T cell receptor (beta chain) was captured by sequencing in a study of T cell responses to AZD1222 COVID-19 vaccine. Findings of the study overall: Clonal diversity was possibly underestimated, and white British individuals and females predominated among donors. The study found vaccine-associated CD4 TCRs spanning spike, dominant at 160-218 and 743-854.

The CDR3 sequence is 17 residues long. V was cut by 2 bases and J by 2 bases, with 18 bases left in between. Germline values: CDR1 MDHEN, CDR2 SYDVKM. Assay: immunoSEQ multiplex PCR; the TCRdb copy retains only in-frame clones and omits some. The data hold about 120,000 clones, with about 83% observed a single time. With respect to this clone: Its antigen is as yet unknown.

This TCR was recovered from an adult in good health. The chain recombines TRBV28 with TRBJ1-2, with D maybe TRBD1 (5 bases). The sequencing here drew on peripheral blood, taken on day 0 of AZD1222 vaccination. CDR3 coding DNA: TGTGCCAGCAGTTTAACGAGCCGGGGGAGGTACAACTATGGCTACACCTTC. Its protein product is CASSLTSRGRYNYGYTF.